These 27 T cell receptor beta chains originate from one sample sequenced in a study of T cell repertoires in cytomegalovirus infection. TCRdb passed the reads through MiXCR, listing each CDR3 protein once. Among approximately 250,000 distinct CDR3 sequences listed, approximately 13% were seen once. The sequenced sample was PBMCs. The receptors were gathered from a human donor in good health (CMV status not recorded). Some clones in this sample may be carry-over from other donors' samples.

This clonotype has a count of ten or more. The genes are TRBV6-5 and TRBJ1-1; D not certain. The V end was cut by 2 bases, the J end by 1 base, with 2 bases between. The CDR3 has 12 residues. Germline lookup yields CDR1 MNHEY and CDR2 SVGAGI. CDR3 in amino acids: CASSYPNTEAFF. DNA of the CDR3: TGTGCCAGCAGTTACCCGAACACTGAAGCTTTCTTT.

At least ten counts were recorded for this clonotype. The rearrangement links TRBV27 to TRBJ1-5; D remains ambiguous. Trimming removed 8 bases at V and 1 base at J, with 15 bases between. Looked up from germline, CDR1 is MNHEY and CDR2 is SMNVEV (reference sequence). The CDR3 has 15 residues. The CDR3: CASARSYMSNQPQHF. In DNA form, the CDR3 reads TGTGCCAGCGCCAGGAGCTATATGAGCAATCAGCCCCAGCATTTT.

This clonotype was recorded at least ten times. The CDR3 reads CASSRQGRDTQYF. CDR3 sequence (DNA): TGTGCCAGCAGCCGACAGGGGAGAGATACGCAGTATTTT. The chain employs TRBV27 and TRBJ2-3; TRBD1 agrees at 8 bases. There are 13 residues in the CDR3. Per the germline V gene, CDR1 is MNHEY and CDR2 is SMNVEV (reference sequence). With V trimmed by 6 bases and J by 5 bases, 4 bases remained unmatched.

In this sample, this clonotype turned up many times. The chain employs TRBV10-3 and TRBJ2-6; TRBD1 or TRBD2 may be the D gene (5 bases each). Trimming removed 5 bases from V and 4 bases from J, with 12 bases in between. The CDR3 contains 15 residues. Germline V gene data show CDR1 as ENHRY and CDR2 as SYGVKD. CDR3 nucleotides: TGTGCCATCAGTCAGGGTGTAGCGGGGGCCAACGTCCTGACTTTC. It is translated as CAISQGVAGANVLTF.

The genes are TRBV12-5 and TRBJ2-3; D may correspond to TRBD1 or TRBD2 (6 bases each). The CDR3 has 17 amino acids. Trimming removed 5 bases at V and 0 bases at J, with 18 bases between. Germline V gene data show CDR1 as LGHNT and CDR2 as FRNRAP. The CDR3 region has the DNA TGTGCTAGTGGTCAAACCAACGGGGGCTATAGCACAGATACGCAGTATTTT. This codes for CASGQTNGGYSTDTQYF. Together with reference TRBV12-5 and TRBJ2-3, the CDR3 gives the full variable domain: DARVTQTPRHKVTEMGQEVTMRCQPILGHNTVFWYRQTMMQGLELLAYFRNRAPLDDSGMPKDRFSAEMPDATLATLKIQPSEPRDSAVYFCASGQTNGGYSTDTQYFGPGTRLTVL.

The V and J genes are TRBV6-5 and TRBJ1-2; no reliable D call. Germline V gene data show CDR1 as MNHEY and CDR2 as SVGAGI. The CDR3 covers 16 residues. Between the trimmed V and J ends, which lost 4 bases and 4 bases, there was a span of 19 bases. Here the CDR3 reads CASSSPPGRSPYGYTF. The CDR3 DNA is TGTGCCAGCAGTTCCCCACCGGGCCGTTCTCCCTATGGCTACACCTTC.

This clonotype occurred a few times. V usage is TRBV20-1 and J usage is TRBJ2-7; D is possibly TRBD2 (6 bases). CDR1 is DFQATT and CDR2 is SNEGSKA in the germline V gene (reference sequence). Between the trimmed V and J ends, which lost 6 bases and 2 bases, there was a span of 14 bases. The CDR3 totals 13 residues. The CDR3 region is CSATLTGAYEQYF. CDR3 DNA sequence: TGCAGTGCCACCCTCACGGGGGCCTACGAGCAGTACTTC.

This clonotype has ten or more counts. The rearrangement joins TRBV5-1 to TRBJ1-1; D unresolved. Trimming cost V 6 bases and J 4 bases, with 16 bases left between them. Germline CDR1 is SGHRS and CDR2 is YFSETQ. CDR3 size: 14 residues. The CDR3 protein is CASKREGITTEAFF. CDR3 bases: TGCGCCAGCAAGCGTGAAGGGATTACCACTGAAGCTTTCTTT.

In this sample, this clonotype turned up many times. V usage is TRBV19 and J usage is TRBJ1-4, with 10 positions matching TRBD1. This CDR3 has 16 residues. Germline assignment: CDR1 LNHDA and CDR2 SQIVND (reference sequence). The J segment lost 0 bases and the V segment lost 10 bases, leaving 8 bases of the junction unmatched. CDR3 nucleotides: TGTGCCACCGGACGGACAGGGGGATCAACTAATGAAAAACTGTTTTTT. This gives the protein CATGRTGGSTNEKLFF. The full variable domain, completed using reference TRBV19 and TRBJ1-4, is DGGITQSPKYLFRKEGQNVTLSCEQNLNHDAMYWYRQDPGQGLRLIYYSQIVNDFQKGDIAEGYSVSREKKESFPLTVTSAQKNPTAFYLCATGRTGGSTNEKLFFGSGTQLSVL.

This clonotype was counted ten times or more. The chain is built from TRBV7-2 and TRBJ2-3, with D maybe TRBD1 (5 bases). The CDR3 spans 14 residues. V gave up 1 base and J gave up 3 bases, with 8 bases separating them. CDR1 and CDR2 from the germline V gene are SGHTA and FQGNSA. The CDR3 sequence: CASSLGPGTDTQYF. The CDR3 bases are TGTGCCAGCAGCTTAGGGCCAGGGACAGATACGCAGTATTTT.

In this sample, this clonotype turned up many times. V usage is TRBV6-2 or TRBV6-3 and J usage is TRBJ2-1; no firm D call. Germline-derived CDR1 and CDR2 are MNHEY and SVGEGT. V lost 6 bases to trimming and J lost 15 bases, with 12 bases between them. The CDR3 length is 10 residues. CDR3 DNA: TGTGCCAGCAGCCACAACGTCCCGTTCTTC. Amino acid sequence: CASSHNVPFF.

The V gene is TRBV19, the J gene TRBJ2-7, with D tentatively TRBD1 or TRBD2 (5 bases each). Deletions cut 7 bases from V and 3 bases from J, with 13 bases between. Germline loops: CDR1 LNHDA, CDR2 SQIVND (reference sequence). CDR3 length equals 13 residues. The CDR3 DNA is TGTGCCAGTATCGGGGCTCCCAACTACGAGCAGTACTTC. Translating gives CASIGAPNYEQYF.

Only a few counts were recorded for this clonotype. V and J are TRBV7-2 and TRBJ1-5; no definite D call. CDR1 and CDR2 from the germline V gene are SGHTA and FQGNSA. The CDR3 totals 13 residues. Trimming left V 1 base short and J 4 bases short, with 5 bases between. The CDR3 is CASSLVDNQPQHF. CDR3 bases: TGTGCCAGCAGCTTAGTCGATAATCAGCCCCAGCATTTT.

The table lists this clonotype with many counts. At one end the junction does not follow the germline gene, possibly because of a read error. The chain couples TRBV7-2 to TRBJ1-2; 10 bases match TRBD1. The CDR3 runs to 14 residues. Germline V gene data show CDR1 as SGHTA and CDR2 as FQGNSA. For the CDR3, the DNA is TGTGCCAGCAGCCCCCTAGACAGGGGGCTTATTAGCCACTTC. Amino acid sequence: CASSPLDRGLISHF.

This clonotype was seen ten or more times. This sequence joins TRBV19 and TRBJ1-5; D is ambiguous. Per germline, CDR1 LNHDA and CDR2 SQIVND (reference sequence). The length of the CDR3 is 14 residues. The V and J ends lost 4 bases and 4 bases respectively, with 11 bases between them. CDR3 amino acids: CASSTPTVNQPQHF. The CDR3 DNA reads as TGTGCCAGTAGTACCCCGACGGTAAATCAGCCCCAGCATTTT.

This clonotype was counted at least ten times. This chain uses TRBV7-2 with TRBJ1-4, with D possibly matching TRBD1 (5 bases). Germline V gives CDR1 SGHTA, CDR2 FQGNSA. Trimming cost V 1 base and J 6 bases, with 15 bases left between them. This CDR3 comprises 16 residues. CDR3: CASSLGLWGDDEKLFF. CDR3 bases: TGTGCCAGCAGCTTAGGCCTCTGGGGGGACGATGAAAAACTGTTTTTT.

The chain employs TRBV4-3 and TRBJ2-4, with a weak D call TRBD2 (5 bases). The length of the CDR3 is 15 residues. CDR1 and CDR2 from the germline V gene are LGHNA and YSLEER. Trimming stripped 8 bases from V and 9 bases from J, with 23 bases between. CDR3 residues: CASLSRERPKGIQYF. DNA for the CDR3: TGCGCCAGCCTTAGCCGTGAGCGGCCGAAGGGCATTCAGTACTTC.

This clonotype showed up just once. The V gene is TRBV12-3 or TRBV12-4, the J gene TRBJ2-1, with 7 bases matching TRBD2. This CDR3 has 16 amino acids. The V segment lost 2 bases and the J segment 8 bases; nucleotides outside the gene matches: 12. The CDR3 spells CASSLWAGVGTHEQFF. Here the CDR3 DNA reads TGTGCCAGCAGTTTATGGGCGGGAGTGGGTACCCATGAGCAGTTCTTC.

This clonotype has just a few counts. The chain couples TRBV18 to TRBJ2-7, with 7 bases that match TRBD1. Germline V gene lookup returns CDR1 KGHSH and CDR2 LQKENI. With V trimmed by 3 bases and J by 4 bases, 6 bases remained unmatched. This CDR3 region has 14 residues. The CDR3 nucleotides are TGTGCCAGCTCACCCGATGACAGGGAGTACGAGCAGTACTTC. Its translation is CASSPDDREYEQYF.

The chain couples TRBV7-6 to TRBJ1-1, with D tentatively TRBD1 (5 bases). CDR3 length: 17 residues. CDR1 is SGHVS, CDR2 FNYEAQ, per germline. Trimming took off 5 bases at V and 4 bases at J, with 23 bases between the two ends. CDR3 in DNA: TGTGCCAGCAGCCCAGCAGGGTTCCCCTTCGGGGGCACTGAAGCTTTCTTT. It encodes CASSPAGFPFGGTEAFF.

This clonotype has just a few counts. The chain uses TRBV28 and TRBJ1-4; tentative D call: TRBD1 (5 bases). This CDR3 has 17 amino acids. Per the germline V gene, CDR1 is MDHEN and CDR2 is SYDVKM. V shed 3 bases and J shed 10 bases, with 24 bases lying between them. CDR3 loop: CASSFPPSGGDRSKLFF. The CDR3 DNA reads TGTGCCAGCAGTTTCCCACCATCAGGCGGGGACCGCTCAAAACTGTTTTTT.

This chain links TRBV29-1 with TRBJ2-5; TRBD2 matches 8 bases. V gave up 1 base and J gave up 1 base; unmatched junction bases: 11. The CDR3 is 17 amino acids. Germline loops: CDR1 SQVTM, CDR2 ANQGSEA. The CDR3 is CSVEGWRESGSQETQYF. CDR3 DNA sequence: TGCAGCGTTGAAGGATGGAGAGAGAGCGGGAGCCAAGAGACCCAGTACTTC.

The chain combines TRBV29-1 with TRBJ2-7; TRBD2 agrees at 8 bases. The J segment lost 6 bases and the V segment lost 0 bases, leaving 34 bases of the junction unmatched. This CDR3 has 23 residues. Germline assignment: CDR1 SQVTM and CDR2 ANQGSEA. Here the CDR3 reads CSVEDEDFKGLGSGASPYREQYF. The CDR3 nucleotides read TGCAGCGTTGAAGACGAAGACTTCAAGGGGTTGGGTAGCGGGGCGTCCCCCTATCGCGAGCAGTACTTC.

This clonotype was detected ten times or more. The chain carries TRBV7-2 and TRBJ2-3; D uncertain. CDR1 is SGHTA, CDR2 FQGNSA, per germline. This CDR3 is built from 13 residues. V was shortened by 1 base and J by 2 bases, with 4 bases between the two germline ends. CDR3 sequence: CASSLDTTDTQYF. Here the CDR3 DNA reads TGTGCCAGCAGCTTAGACACCACAGATACGCAGTATTTT. The full variable domain, its missing parts supplied by reference TRBV7-2 and TRBJ2-3, is GAGVSQSPSNKVTEKGKDVELRCDPISGHTALYWYRQSLGQGLEFLIYFQGNSAPDKSGLPSDRFSAERTGGSVSTLTIQRTQQEDSAVYLCASSLDTTDTQYFGPGTRLTVL.

This clonotype has just a few counts. This chain uses TRBV5-5 with TRBJ1-2, with 12 nucleotides matching TRBD1. Looked up from germline, CDR1 is SGHKS and CDR2 is YYEKEE (reference sequence). V dropped 4 bases and J dropped 6; count of bases not matched to a gene: 7. The CDR3 runs 15 residues. The CDR3 is CASSPIRDRGHGYTF. As DNA, the CDR3 is TGTGCCAGCAGCCCTATCCGGGACAGGGGGCATGGCTACACCTTC.

This clonotype was seen a handful of times. The chain couples TRBV28 to TRBJ1-5; no definite D call. V lost 1 base to trimming and J lost 3 bases, with 10 bases between them. The V gene's germline CDR1 is MDHEN and CDR2 SYDVKM. The CDR3 extends over 15 amino acids. CDR3 DNA: TGTGCCAGCAGTTTATTACAGCAGCCCAATCAGCCCCAGCATTTT. Its protein is CASSLLQQPNQPQHF.

This clonotype was observed many times. This rearrangement joins TRBV4-3 to TRBJ2-1; D remains unclear. V was pared by 0 bases and J by 4 bases, with 16 bases between. This CDR3 spans 17 amino acids. Germline V CDR1 and CDR2: LGHNA, YSLEER. The CDR3 protein is CASSQDGRRTDYNEQFF. The CDR3 DNA follows: TGCGCCAGCAGCCAAGATGGCAGAAGGACGGATTACAATGAGCAGTTCTTC.